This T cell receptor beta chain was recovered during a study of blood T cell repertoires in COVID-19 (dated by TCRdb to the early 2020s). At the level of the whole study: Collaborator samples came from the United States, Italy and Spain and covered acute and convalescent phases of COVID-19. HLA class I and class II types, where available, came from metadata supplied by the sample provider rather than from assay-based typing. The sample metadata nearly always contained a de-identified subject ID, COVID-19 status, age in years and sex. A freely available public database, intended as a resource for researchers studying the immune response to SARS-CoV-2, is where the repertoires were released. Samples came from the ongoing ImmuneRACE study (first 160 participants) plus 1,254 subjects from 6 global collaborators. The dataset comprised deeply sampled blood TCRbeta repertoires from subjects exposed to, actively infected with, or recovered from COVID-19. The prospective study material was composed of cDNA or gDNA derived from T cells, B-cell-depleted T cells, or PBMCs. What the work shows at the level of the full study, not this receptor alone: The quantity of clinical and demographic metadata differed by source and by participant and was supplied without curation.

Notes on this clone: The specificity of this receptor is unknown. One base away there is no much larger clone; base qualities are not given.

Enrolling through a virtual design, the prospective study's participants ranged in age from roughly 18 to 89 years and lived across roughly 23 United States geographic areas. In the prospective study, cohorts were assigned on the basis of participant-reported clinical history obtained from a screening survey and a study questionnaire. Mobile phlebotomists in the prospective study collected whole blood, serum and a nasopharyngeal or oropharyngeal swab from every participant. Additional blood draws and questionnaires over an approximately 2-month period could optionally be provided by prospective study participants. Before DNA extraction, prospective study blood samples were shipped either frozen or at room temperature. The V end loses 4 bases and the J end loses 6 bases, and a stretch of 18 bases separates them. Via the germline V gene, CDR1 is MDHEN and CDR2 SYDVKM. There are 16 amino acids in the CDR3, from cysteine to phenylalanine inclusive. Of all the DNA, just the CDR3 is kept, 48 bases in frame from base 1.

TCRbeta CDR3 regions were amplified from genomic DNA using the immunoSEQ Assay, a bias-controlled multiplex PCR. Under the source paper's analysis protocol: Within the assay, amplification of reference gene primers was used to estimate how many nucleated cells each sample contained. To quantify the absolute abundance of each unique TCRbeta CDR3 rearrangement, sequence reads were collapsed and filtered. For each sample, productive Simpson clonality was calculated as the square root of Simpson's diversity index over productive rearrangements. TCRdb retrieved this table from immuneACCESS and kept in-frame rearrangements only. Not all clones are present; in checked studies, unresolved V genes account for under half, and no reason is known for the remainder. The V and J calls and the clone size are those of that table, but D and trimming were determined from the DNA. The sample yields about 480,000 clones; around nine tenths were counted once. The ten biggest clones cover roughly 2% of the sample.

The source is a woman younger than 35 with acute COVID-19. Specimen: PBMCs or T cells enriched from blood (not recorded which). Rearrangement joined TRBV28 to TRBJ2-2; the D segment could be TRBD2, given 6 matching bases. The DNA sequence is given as TGTGCCAGCAGTTCGGCGCGTGCGGGAAACTCCGGGGAGCTGTTTTTT. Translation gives CASSSARAGNSGELFF.